This T cell receptor (beta chain) was documented in a study of blood T cell repertoires in COVID-19. Study in general: PBMCs, B-cell-depleted T cells, or T cells provided the cDNA or gDNA that made up the material.

As originally analysed: Nucleated cell number was recorded as an estimate derived from reference gene primer amplification. Only in-frame clones appear in the TCRdb table, and some are missing; sequencing was by immunoSEQ multiplex PCR. That table is the source of V, J and clone size, and D and trimming were worked out from the DNA. Of approximately 120,000 clones listed, around three quarters were seen once; the top ten hold 11%. This CDR3 is 14 amino acids long. Between the trimmed V and J ends, which lost 4 bases and 6 bases, there was a span of 12 bases. Germline CDR1 SNHLY, CDR2 FYNNEI. The sequenced sample was peripheral blood. The rearrangement joins TRBV2 to TRBJ2-2, with D perhaps TRBD1 (6 bases). This clonotype was obtained from a human donor in a cohort sampled during active COVID-19. The CDR3 DNA sequence: TGTGCCAGCAGTGTACAGGGCAGGGCCGGGGAGCTGTTTTTT. Amino acid sequence: CASSVQGRAGELFF. Supplemented by reference TRBV2 and TRBJ2-2, the full variable domain reads EPEVTQTPSHQVTQMGQEVILRCVPISNHLYFYWYRQILGQKVEFLVSFYNNEISEKSEIFDDQFSVERPDGSNFTLKIRSTKLEDSAMYFCASSVQGRAGELFFGEGSRLTVL.